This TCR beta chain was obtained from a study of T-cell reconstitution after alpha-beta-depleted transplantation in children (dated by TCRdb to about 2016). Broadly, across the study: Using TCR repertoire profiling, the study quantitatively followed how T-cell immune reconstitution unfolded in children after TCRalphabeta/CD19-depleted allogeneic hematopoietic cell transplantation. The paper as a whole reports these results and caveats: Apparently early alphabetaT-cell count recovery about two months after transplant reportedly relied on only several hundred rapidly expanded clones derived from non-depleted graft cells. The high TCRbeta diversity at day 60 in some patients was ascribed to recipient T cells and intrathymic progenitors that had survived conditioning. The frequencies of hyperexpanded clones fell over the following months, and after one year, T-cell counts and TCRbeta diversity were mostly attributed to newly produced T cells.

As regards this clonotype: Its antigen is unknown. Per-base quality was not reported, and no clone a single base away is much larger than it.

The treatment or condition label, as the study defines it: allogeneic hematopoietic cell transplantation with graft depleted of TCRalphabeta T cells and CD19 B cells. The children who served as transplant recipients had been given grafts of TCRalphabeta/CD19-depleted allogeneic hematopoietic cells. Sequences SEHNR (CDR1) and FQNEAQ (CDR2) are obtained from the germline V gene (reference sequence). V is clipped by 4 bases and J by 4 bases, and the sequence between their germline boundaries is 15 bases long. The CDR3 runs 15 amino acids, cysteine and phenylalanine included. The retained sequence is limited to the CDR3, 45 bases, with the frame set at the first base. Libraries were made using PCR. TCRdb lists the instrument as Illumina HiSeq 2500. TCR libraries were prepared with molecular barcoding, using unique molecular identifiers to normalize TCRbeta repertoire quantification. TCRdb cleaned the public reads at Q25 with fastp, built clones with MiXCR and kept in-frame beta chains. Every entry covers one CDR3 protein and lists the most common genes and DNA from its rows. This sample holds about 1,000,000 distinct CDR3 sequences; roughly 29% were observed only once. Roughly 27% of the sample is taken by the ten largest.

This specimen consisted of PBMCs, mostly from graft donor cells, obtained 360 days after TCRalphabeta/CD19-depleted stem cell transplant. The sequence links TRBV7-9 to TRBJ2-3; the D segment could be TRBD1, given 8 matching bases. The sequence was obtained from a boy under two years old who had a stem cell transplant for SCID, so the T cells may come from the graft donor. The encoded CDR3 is CASSSQGAGADTQYF. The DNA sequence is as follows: TGTGCCAGCAGCTCTCAGGGGGCGGGGGCAGATACGCAGTATTTT. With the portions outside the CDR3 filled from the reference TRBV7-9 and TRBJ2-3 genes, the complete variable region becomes DTGVSQNPRHKITKRGQNVTFRCDPISEHNRLYWYRQTLGQGPEFLTYFQNEAQLEKSRLLSDRFSAERPKGSFSTLEIQRTEQGDSAMYLCASSSQGAGADTQYFGPGTRLTVL.